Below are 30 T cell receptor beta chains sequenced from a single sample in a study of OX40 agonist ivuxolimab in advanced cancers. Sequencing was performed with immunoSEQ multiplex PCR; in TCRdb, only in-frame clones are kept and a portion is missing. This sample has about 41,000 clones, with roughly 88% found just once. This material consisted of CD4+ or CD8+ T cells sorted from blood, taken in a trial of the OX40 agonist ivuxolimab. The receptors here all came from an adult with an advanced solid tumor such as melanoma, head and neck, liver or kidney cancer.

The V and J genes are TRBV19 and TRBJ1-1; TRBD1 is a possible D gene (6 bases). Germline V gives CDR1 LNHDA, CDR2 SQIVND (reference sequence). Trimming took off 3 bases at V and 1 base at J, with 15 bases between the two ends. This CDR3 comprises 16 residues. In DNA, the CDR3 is TGTGCCAGTAGTATGGGGACACCCCTCGGGAACACTGAAGCTTTCTTT. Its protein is CASSMGTPLGNTEAFF. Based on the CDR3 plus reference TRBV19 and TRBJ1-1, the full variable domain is DGGITQSPKYLFRKEGQNVTLSCEQNLNHDAMYWYRQDPGQGLRLIYYSQIVNDFQKGDIAEGYSVSREKKESFPLTVTSAQKNPTAFYLCASSMGTPLGNTEAFFGQGTRLTVV.

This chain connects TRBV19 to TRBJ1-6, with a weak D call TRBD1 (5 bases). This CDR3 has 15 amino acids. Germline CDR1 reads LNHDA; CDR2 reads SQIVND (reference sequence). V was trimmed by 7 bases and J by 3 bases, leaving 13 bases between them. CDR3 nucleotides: TGTGCCAGTACTCGGGGGAGAAGCTATAATTCACCCCTCCACTTT. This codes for CASTRGRSYNSPLHF. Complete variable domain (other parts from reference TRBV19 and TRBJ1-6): DGGITQSPKYLFRKEGQNVTLSCEQNLNHDAMYWYRQDPGQGLRLIYYSQIVNDFQKGDIAEGYSVSREKKESFPLTVTSAQKNPTAFYLCASTRGRSYNSPLHFGNGTRLTVT.

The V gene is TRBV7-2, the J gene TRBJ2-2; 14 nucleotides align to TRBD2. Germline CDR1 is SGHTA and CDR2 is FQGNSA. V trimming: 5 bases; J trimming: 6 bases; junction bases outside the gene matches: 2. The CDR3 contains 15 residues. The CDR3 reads CASSQTSGGAGELFF. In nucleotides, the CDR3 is TGTGCCAGCAGCCAGACTAGCGGGGGGGCCGGGGAGCTGTTTTTT.

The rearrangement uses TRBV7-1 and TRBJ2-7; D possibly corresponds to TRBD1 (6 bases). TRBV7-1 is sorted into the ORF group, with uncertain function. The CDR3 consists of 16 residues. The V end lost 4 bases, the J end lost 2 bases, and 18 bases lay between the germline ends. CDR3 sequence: CASSLDVRGIPYEQYF. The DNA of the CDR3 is TGTGCCAGCAGCTTAGATGTCAGGGGAATACCCTACGAGCAGTACTTC.

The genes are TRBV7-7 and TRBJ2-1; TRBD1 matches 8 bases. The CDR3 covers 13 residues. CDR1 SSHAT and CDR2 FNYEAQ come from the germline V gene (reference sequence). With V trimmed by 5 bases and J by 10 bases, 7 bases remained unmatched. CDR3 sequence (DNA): TGTGCCAGCAGCCCGGACAGGGAAGGCGAGCAGTTCTTC. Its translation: CASSPDREGEQFF.

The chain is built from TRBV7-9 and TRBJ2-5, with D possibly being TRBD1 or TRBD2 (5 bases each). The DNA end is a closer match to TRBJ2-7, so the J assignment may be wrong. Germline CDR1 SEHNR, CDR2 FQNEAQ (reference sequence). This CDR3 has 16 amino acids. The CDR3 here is CASSSAPRDPLYEQYF. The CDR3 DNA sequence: TGTGCCAGCAGTTCGGCCCCCCGGGACCCCCTCTACGAGCAGTACTTC.

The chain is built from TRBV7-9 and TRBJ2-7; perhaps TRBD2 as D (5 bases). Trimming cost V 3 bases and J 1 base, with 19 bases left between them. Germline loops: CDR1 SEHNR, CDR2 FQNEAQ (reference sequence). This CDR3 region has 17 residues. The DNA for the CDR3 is TGTGCCAGCAGCTTGGAGCGGACCTTTCAAGGGTCCTACGAGCAGTACTTC. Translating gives CASSLERTFQGSYEQYF.

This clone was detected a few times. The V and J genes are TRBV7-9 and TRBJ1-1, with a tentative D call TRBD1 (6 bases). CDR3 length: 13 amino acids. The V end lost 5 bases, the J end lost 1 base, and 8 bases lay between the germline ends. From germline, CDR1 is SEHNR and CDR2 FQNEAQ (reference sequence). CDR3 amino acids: CASSRDTNTEAFF. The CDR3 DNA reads TGTGCCAGCAGCCGGGACACGAACACTGAAGCTTTCTTT.

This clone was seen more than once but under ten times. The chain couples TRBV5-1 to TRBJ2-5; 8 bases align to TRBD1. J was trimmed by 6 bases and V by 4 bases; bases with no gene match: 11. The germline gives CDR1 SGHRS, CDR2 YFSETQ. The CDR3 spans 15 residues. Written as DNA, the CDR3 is TGCGCCAGCAGCCTCTATTTGGGACAGGAGCAGACCCAGTACTTC. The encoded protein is CASSLYLGQEQTQYF.

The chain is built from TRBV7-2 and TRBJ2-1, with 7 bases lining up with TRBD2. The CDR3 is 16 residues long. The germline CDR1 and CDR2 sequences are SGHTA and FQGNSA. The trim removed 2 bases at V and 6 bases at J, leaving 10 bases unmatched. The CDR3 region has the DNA TGTGCCAGCAGCTTAAGATCGGGGACTAACGTCAATGAGCAGTTCTTC. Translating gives CASSLRSGTNVNEQFF. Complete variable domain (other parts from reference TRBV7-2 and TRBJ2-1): GAGVSQSPSNKVTEKGKDVELRCDPISGHTALYWYRQSLGQGLEFLIYFQGNSAPDKSGLPSDRFSAERTGGSVSTLTIQRTQQEDSAVYLCASSLRSGTNVNEQFFGPGTRLTVL.

CDR3 protein: CSVAAGVPYEQYF. The CDR3 DNA is TGCAGCGTTGCAGCGGGAGTACCCTACGAGCAGTACTTC. The J gene is TRBJ2-7, the V gene TRBV29-1; 8 nucleotides align to TRBD2. Germline CDR1 reads SQVTM; CDR2 reads ANQGSEA. The CDR3 consists of 13 residues. V shed 4 bases, J shed 2 bases, and the junction held 4 bases outside the gene matches.

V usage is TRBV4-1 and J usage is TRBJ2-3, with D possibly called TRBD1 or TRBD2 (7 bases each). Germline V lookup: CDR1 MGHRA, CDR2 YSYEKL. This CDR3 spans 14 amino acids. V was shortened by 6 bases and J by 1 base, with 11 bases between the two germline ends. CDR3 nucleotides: TGCGCCAGCAGGCAGGGGGGGGGCACAGATACGCAGTATTTT. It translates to CASRQGGGTDTQYF.

CDR3 sequence reads: CASSSTNYGYTF. The CDR3 region has the DNA TGTGCCAGCAGTTCTACTAACTATGGCTACACCTTC. V and J are TRBV27 and TRBJ1-2, with unresolved D. The CDR3 consists of 12 residues. In germline, CDR1 is MNHEY, CDR2 SMNVEV (reference sequence). Trimming left V 4 bases short and J 0 bases short, with 3 bases between.

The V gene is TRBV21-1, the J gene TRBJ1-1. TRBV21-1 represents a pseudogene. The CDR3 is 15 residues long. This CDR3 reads CASSKATGGLTEAFF. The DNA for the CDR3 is TGTGCCAGCAGCAAAGCGACCGGGGGATTGACTGAAGCTTTCTTT.

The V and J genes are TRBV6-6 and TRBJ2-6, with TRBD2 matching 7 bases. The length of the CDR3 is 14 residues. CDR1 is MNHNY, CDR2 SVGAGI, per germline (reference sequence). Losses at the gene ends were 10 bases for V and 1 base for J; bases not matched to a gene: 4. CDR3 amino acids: CATGLGSGANVLTF. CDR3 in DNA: TGTGCCACCGGACTAGGGTCTGGGGCCAACGTCCTGACTTTC.

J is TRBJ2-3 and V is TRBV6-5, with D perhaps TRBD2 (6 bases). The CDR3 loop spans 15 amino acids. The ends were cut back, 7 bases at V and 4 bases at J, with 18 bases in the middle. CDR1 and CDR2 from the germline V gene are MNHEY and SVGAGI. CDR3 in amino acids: CASIPTGDGADTQYF. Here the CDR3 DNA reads TGTGCCAGCATTCCTACGGGAGACGGAGCAGATACGCAGTATTTT.

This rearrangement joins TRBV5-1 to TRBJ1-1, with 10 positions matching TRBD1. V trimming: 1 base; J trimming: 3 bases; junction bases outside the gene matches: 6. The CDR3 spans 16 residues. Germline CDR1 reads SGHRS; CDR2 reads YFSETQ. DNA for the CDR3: TGCGCCAGCAGCTTGAACCGACAGGGGGCGGACACTGAAGCTTTCTTT. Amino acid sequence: CASSLNRQGADTEAFF.

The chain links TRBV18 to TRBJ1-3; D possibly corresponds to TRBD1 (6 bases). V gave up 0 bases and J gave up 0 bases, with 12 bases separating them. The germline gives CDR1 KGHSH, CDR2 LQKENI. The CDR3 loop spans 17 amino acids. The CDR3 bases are TGTGCCAGCTCACCACCGGCGGGGGGCCCCTCTGGAAACACCATATATTTT. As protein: CASSPPAGGPSGNTIYF.

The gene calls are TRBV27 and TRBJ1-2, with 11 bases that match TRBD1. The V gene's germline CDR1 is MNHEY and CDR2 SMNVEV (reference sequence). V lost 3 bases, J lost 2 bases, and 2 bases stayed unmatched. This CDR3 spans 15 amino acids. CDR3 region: CASSFGTGGNYGYTF. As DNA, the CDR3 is TGTGCCAGCAGTTTCGGGACAGGGGGGAACTATGGCTACACCTTC.

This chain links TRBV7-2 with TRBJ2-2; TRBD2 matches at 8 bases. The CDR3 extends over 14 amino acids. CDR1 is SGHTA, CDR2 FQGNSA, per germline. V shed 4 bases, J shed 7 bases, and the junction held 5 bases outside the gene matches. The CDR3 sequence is CASSSGGFNGELFF. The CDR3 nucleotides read TGTGCCAGCAGCTCGGGGGGGTTCAACGGGGAGCTGTTTTTT.

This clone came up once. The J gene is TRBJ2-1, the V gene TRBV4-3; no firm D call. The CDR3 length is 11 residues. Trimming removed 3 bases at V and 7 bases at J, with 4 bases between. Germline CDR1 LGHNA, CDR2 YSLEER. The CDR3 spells CASSQGNEQFF. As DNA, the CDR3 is TGCGCCAGCAGCCAGGGGAATGAGCAGTTCTTC.

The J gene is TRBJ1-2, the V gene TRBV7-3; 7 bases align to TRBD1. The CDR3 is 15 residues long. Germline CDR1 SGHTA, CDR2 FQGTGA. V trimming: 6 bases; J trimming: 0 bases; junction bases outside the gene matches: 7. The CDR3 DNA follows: TGTGCCAGCAGGTCCCCGGGACAGTCTAACTATGGCTACACCTTC. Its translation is CASRSPGQSNYGYTF.

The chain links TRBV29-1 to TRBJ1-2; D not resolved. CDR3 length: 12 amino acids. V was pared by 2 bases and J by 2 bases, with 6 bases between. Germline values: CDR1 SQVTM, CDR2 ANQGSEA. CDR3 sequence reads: CSVEPGNYGYTF. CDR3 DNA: TGCAGCGTTGAACCGGGCAACTATGGCTACACCTTC.

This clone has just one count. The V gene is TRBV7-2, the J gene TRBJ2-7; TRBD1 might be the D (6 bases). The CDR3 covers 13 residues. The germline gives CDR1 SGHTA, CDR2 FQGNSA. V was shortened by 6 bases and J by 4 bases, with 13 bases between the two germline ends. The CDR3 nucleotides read TGTGCCAGCAGTCCAGGGGTTAGGTACGAGCAGTACTTC. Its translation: CASSPGVRYEQYF.

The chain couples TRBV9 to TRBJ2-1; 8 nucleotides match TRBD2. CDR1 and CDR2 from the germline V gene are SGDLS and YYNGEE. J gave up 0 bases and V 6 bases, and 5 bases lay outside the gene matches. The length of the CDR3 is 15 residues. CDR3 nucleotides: TGTGCCAGCAATCCCCGGGGGGGCTCCTACAATGAGCAGTTCTTC. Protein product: CASNPRGGSYNEQFF. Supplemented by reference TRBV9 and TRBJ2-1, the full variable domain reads DSGVTQTPKHLITATGQRVTLRCSPRSGDLSVYWYQQSLDQGLQFLIQYYNGEERAKGNILERFSAQQFPDLHSELNLSSLELGDSALYFCASNPRGGSYNEQFFGPGTRLTVL.

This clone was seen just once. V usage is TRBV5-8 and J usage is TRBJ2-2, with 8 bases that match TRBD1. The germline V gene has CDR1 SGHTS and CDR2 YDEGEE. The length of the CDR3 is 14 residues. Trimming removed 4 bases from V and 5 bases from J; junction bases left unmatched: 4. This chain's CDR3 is CASSTGTGTGELFF. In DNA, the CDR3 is TGTGCCAGCAGCACGGGGACAGGAACCGGGGAGCTGTTTTTT.

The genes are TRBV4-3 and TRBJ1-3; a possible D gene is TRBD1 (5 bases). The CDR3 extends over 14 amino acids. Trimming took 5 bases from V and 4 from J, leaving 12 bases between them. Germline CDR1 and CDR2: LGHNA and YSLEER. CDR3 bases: TGCGCCAGCAGCTGGGGACCGGAGGGAAACACCATATATTTT. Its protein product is CASSWGPEGNTIYF.

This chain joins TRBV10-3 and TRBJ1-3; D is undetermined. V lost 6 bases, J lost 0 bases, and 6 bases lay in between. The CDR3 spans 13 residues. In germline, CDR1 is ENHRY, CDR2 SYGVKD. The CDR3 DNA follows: TGTGCCATCAGGACCTACTCTGGAAACACCATATATTTT. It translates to CAIRTYSGNTIYF.

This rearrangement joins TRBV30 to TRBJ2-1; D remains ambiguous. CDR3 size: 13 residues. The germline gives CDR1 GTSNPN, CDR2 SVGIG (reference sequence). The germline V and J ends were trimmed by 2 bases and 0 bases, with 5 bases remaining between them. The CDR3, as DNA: TGTGCCTGGAGTTTAAGCTCCTACAATGAGCAGTTCTTC. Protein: CAWSLSSYNEQFF. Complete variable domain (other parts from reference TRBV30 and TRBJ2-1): SQTIHQWPATLVQPVGSPLSLECTVEGTSNPNLYWYRQAAGRGLQLLFYSVGIGQISSEVPQNLSASRPQDRQFILSSKKLLLSDSGFYLCAWSLSSYNEQFFGPGTRLTVL.

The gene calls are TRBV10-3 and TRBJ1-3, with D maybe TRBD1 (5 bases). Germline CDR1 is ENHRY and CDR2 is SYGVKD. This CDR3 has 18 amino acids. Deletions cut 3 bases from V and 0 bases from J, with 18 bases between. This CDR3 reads CAISEWQGLGTSGNTIYF. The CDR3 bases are TGTGCCATCAGTGAATGGCAAGGCCTGGGGACCTCTGGAAACACCATATATTTT.